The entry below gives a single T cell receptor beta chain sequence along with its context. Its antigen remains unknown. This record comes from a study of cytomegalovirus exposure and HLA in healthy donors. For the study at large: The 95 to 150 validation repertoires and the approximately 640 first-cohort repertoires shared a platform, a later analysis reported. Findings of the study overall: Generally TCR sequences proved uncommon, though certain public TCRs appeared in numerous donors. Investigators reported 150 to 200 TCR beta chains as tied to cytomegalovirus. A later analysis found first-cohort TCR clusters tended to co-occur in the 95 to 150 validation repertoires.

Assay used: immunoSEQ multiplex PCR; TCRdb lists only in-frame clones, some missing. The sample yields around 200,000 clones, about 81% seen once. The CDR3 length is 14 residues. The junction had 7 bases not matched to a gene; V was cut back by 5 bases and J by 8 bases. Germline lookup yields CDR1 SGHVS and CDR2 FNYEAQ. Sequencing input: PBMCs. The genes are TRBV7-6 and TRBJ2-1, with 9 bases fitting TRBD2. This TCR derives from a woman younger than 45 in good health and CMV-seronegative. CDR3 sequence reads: CASSLPTSGYEQFF. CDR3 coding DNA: TGTGCCAGCAGCCTACCTACTAGCGGGTATGAGCAGTTCTTC. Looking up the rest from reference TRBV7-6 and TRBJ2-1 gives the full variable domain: GAGVSQSPRYKVTKRGQDVALRCDPISGHVSLYWYRQALGQGPEFLTYFNYEAQQDKSGLPNDRFSAERPEGSISTLTIQRTEQRDSAMYRCASSLPTSGYEQFFGPGTRLTVL.